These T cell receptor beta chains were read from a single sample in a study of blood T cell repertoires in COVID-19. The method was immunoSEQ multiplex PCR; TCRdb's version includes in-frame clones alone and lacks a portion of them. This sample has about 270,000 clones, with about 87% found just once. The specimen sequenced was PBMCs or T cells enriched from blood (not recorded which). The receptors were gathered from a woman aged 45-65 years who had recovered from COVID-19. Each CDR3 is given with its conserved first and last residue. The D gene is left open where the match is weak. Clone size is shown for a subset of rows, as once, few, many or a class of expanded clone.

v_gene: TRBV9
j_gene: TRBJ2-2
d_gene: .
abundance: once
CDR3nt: TGTGCCAGCAGCGATTCCGGAAGGGGCACCGGGGAGCTGTTTTTT
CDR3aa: CASSDSGRGTGELFF

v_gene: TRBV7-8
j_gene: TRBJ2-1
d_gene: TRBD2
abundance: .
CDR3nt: TGTGCCAGCAGCTTGGAACCGGGACTAGCGCGATTCCATCCGTTCTTC
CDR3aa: CASSLEPGLARFHPFF

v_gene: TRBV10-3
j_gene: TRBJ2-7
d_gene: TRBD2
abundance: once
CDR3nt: TGTGCCATTCGGACTAGCGGGAGAGGAGGGGACGAGCAGTACTTC
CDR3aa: CAIRTSGRGGDEQYF

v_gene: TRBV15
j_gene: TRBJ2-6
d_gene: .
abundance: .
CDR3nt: TGTGCCACCAGCAGAGCCGGGACTGGGGCCAACGTCCTGACTTTC
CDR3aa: CATSRAGTGANVLTF

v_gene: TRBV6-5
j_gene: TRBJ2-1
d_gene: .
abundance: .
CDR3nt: TGTGCCAGCAGTTACTCATGGGGGCGAGGCGATGAGCAGTTCTTC
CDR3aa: CASSYSWGRGDEQFF

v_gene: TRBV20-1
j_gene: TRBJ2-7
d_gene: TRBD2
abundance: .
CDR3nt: TGCAGTGCTGGTGGTAGCGGGAGTGTTTCCTACGAGCAGTACTTC
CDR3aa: CSAGGSGSVSYEQYF

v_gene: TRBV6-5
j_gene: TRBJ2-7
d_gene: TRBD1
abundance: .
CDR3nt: TGTGCCAGCAGTCACCGACAGGGGGACTACGAGCAGTACTTC
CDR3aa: CASSHRQGDYEQYF

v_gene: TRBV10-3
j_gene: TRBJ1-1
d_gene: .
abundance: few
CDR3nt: TGTGCCATCAGTGGGTCTCAGGGGTTTGAAGCTTTCTTT
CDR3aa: CAISGSQGFEAFF

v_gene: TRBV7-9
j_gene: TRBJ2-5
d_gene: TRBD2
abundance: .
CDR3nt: TGTGCCAGCAGCTACGCCTCGGGGGGGGAGACCCAGTACTTC
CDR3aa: CASSYASGGETQYF

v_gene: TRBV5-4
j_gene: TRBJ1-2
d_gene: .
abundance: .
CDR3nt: TGTGCCAGCAGCTTGGCAGGGATCGGCTACACCTTC
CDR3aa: CASSLAGIGYTF

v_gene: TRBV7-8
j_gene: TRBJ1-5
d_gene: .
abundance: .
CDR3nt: TGTGCCAGCAGCACCTGGGGGGATAATCAGCCCCAGCATTTT
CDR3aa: CASSTWGDNQPQHF

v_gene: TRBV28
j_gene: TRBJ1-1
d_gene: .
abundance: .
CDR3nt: TGTGCCAGCCCCTCTAACGGGAACACTGAAGCTTTCTTT
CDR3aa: CASPSNGNTEAFF

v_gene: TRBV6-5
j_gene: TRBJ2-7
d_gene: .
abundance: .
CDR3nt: TGTGCCAGCAGTTTAAACTACGAGCAGTACTTC
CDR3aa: CASSLNYEQYF

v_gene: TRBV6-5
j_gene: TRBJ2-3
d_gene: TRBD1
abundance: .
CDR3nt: TGTGCCAGCAGGACCGGGACAGGCGACACAGATACGCAGTATTTT
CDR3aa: CASRTGTGDTDTQYF

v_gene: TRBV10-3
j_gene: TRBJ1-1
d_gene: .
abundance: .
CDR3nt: TGTGCCATCCGGTGGTCCGAGGTGGGGAACACTGAAGCTTTCTTT
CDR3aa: CAIRWSEVGNTEAFF

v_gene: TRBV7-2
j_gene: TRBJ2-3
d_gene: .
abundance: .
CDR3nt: TGTGCCAGCAGCTCGCCCGGGACAGATACGCAGTATTTT
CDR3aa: CASSSPGTDTQYF

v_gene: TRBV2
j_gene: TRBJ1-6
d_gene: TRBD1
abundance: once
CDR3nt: TGTGCCAGCAGTGGTGGACAGGGGGCCAATTCACCCCTCCACTTT
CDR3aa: CASSGGQGANSPLHF

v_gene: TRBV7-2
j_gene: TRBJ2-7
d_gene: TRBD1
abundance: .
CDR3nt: TGTGCCAGCAGCTCTACAGGGGGCGCGTCCTACGAGCAGTACTTC
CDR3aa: CASSSTGGASYEQYF